The clone carrying this TCR beta chain appeared once. Authors' methods: Amplification from reference gene primers served as the basis for estimated nucleated cell counts. Clones were sequenced by immunoSEQ multiplex PCR, and TCRdb holds only the in-frame ones, with some missing. D and trimming were read from the DNA, whereas the V and J calls and clone size are those reported in that table. The sample lists some 75,000 clones, around 89% occurring once. Germline V CDR1 and CDR2: SGHVS, FQNEAQ. Trimming pared 5 bases from V and 4 bases from J, leaving 9 bases between. This CDR3 spans 13 amino acids. The record originates from a study of blood T cell repertoires in COVID-19.

The receptor comes from a man in his 60s with acute or convalescent COVID-19. The V and J genes are TRBV7-8 and TRBJ1-5; D not resolved. Sequenced: peripheral blood. The CDR3 protein is CASSRNQNQPQHF. The CDR3 nucleotides read TGTGCCAGCAGCCGAAATCAGAATCAGCCCCAGCATTTT.